The 26 T cell receptor beta chains given below trace back to one sample, sequenced in a study of blood T cells in healthy people across ages. Together with a sample-barcoded 5' primer, a J-beta primer mix was included in a second PCR lasting about 6 to 11 cycles. TCRdb fed the 5' RACE reads into MiXCR, producing one record per CDR3 protein. In the table there are roughly 790,000 distinct CDR3 sequences, approximately 43% of which are singletons. The sample consisted of blood. Receptors were obtained from a woman aged 55-70 years in good health.

This chain uses TRBV20-1 with TRBJ2-6; 9 bases are shared with TRBD2. V shed 4 bases, J shed 0 bases, and the junction held 10 bases outside the gene matches. This CDR3 region has 18 residues. Per the germline V gene, CDR1 is DFQATT and CDR2 is SNEGSKA (reference sequence). This CDR3 is CSAIPSGDDSSGANVLTF. The CDR3, as DNA: TGCAGTGCTATCCCTAGCGGGGACGATAGCTCTGGGGCCAACGTCCTGACTTTC.

The chain has TRBV7-2 and TRBJ1-6, with 7 bases matching TRBD1. In germline, CDR1 is SGHTA, CDR2 FQGNSA. The CDR3 sequence is 14 residues long. V shed 5 bases and J 10 bases; nucleotides not matched to a gene: 8. CDR3 DNA sequence: TGTGCCAGCAGCACTCGACAGGGACCCTCACCCCTCCACTTT. Amino acids: CASSTRQGPSPLHF.

This chain connects TRBV15 to TRBJ2-5; a weak D match, TRBD1 (6 bases). Germline lookup yields CDR1 LNHNV and CDR2 YYDKDF (reference sequence). This CDR3 is 14 amino acids long. The ends were cut back, 6 bases at V and 2 bases at J, with 13 bases in the middle. The CDR3 spells CATRWGHIQETQYF. CDR3 sequence (DNA): TGTGCCACCAGATGGGGACATATTCAAGAGACCCAGTACTTC.

This clonotype was found many times. The chain has TRBV4-2 and TRBJ2-7; TRBD2 aligns across 8 bases. The CDR3 has 15 residues. Germline V CDR1 and CDR2: LGHNA, YNFKEQ. With 0 bases clipped from V and 2 bases from J, the junction kept 3 bases outside the gene matches. The DNA of the CDR3 is TGTGCCAGCAGCCAAGACAGGCGGGAGGCCTACGAGCAGTACTTC. As protein: CASSQDRREAYEQYF.

V usage is TRBV20-1 and J usage is TRBJ1-3; D might be TRBD1 (5 bases). Trimming stripped 1 base from V and 5 bases from J, with 9 bases between. The CDR3 is made up of 13 amino acids. CDR1 is DFQATT and CDR2 is SNEGSKA in the germline V gene (reference sequence). CDR3 nucleotide sequence: TGCAGTGCTAGAGTGGACACTAGAAACACCATATATTTT. Protein: CSARVDTRNTIYF.

This clonotype was picked up many times. This sequence joins TRBV6-5 and TRBJ2-5, with 10 bases that match TRBD2. J lost 5 bases, V lost 5 bases, and 14 bases had no gene match. The CDR3 totals 17 residues. The V gene's germline CDR1 is MNHEY and CDR2 SVGAGI. The CDR3 DNA is TGTGCCAGCAGTACGCGAGCGGTTAGCGGGAGGTTGGAGACCCAGTACTTC. Encoded protein: CASSTRAVSGRLETQYF.

V gene TRBV7-2 combines with J gene TRBJ2-3, with TRBD1 identical over 7 bases. Germline V gene lookup returns CDR1 SGHTA and CDR2 FQGNSA. CDR3 length: 17 amino acids. The ends lost 2 bases at V and 3 bases at J; junction bases unmatched: 11. The CDR3 protein is CASSLPIGPGGTDTQYF. For the CDR3, the DNA is TGTGCCAGCAGCTTACCGATCGGTCCAGGGGGTACAGATACGCAGTATTTT. Filled out from reference TRBV7-2 and TRBJ2-3, the complete variable domain reads GAGVSQSPSNKVTEKGKDVELRCDPISGHTALYWYRQSLGQGLEFLIYFQGNSAPDKSGLPSDRFSAERTGGSVSTLTIQRTQQEDSAVYLCASSLPIGPGGTDTQYFGPGTRLTVL.

In this sample, this clonotype turned up a few times. J is TRBJ2-1 and V is TRBV28; maybe TRBD2 (6 bases). V gave up 1 base and J gave up 10 bases, with 17 bases separating them. CDR1 and CDR2 from the germline V gene are MDHEN and SYDVKM. The CDR3 extends over 15 amino acids. The CDR3 is CASSLLAEASREQFF. Here the CDR3 DNA reads TGTGCCAGCAGTTTATTAGCGGAAGCATCGCGGGAGCAGTTCTTC.

The J gene is TRBJ1-6, the V gene TRBV21-1. TRBV21-1 is deemed a pseudogene. This CDR3 has 10 residues. The CDR3 region is CVSPNSPLHF. CDR3 bases: TGTGTCAGCCCTAATTCACCCCTCCACTTT.

This clonotype was found a few times. The chain couples TRBV9 to TRBJ2-7; weak D call: TRBD2 (6 bases). The CDR3 has 14 amino acids. Trimming left V 0 bases short and J 5 bases short, with 12 bases between. Germline CDR1 reads SGDLS; CDR2 reads YYNGEE. Here the CDR3 DNA reads TGTGCCAGCAGCGTAGTGGCGGGACGGGACGAGCAGTACTTC. The encoded protein is CASSVVAGRDEQYF.

This clonotype has only a few counts. This chain joins TRBV6-1 and TRBJ1-5; D is uncertain. Germline values: CDR1 MNHNS, CDR2 SASEGT. The CDR3 has 16 amino acids. V lost 3 bases, J lost 0 bases, and 12 bases lay in between. In nucleotides, the CDR3 is TGTGCCAGCAGTGAGGTCAGGTCTTATAGCAATCAGCCCCAGCATTTT. It yields the protein CASSEVRSYSNQPQHF.

The CDR3 bases are TGTGCCAGCAGCATGACACCCACCTACGAGCAGTACTTC. Amino acids: CASSMTPTYEQYF. The chain has TRBV21-1 and TRBJ2-7. TRBV21-1 is given as a pseudogene. The CDR3 loop spans 13 amino acids.

This chain links TRBV25-1 with TRBJ1-1; TRBD1 matches at 9 bases. Unmatched junction bases numbered 4, after V lost 4 bases and J lost 4 bases. In germline, CDR1 is MGHDK, CDR2 SYGVNS. This CDR3 region has 14 residues. The CDR3 region is CASSARDRVTEAFF. The CDR3 nucleotides are TGTGCCAGCAGTGCCCGGGACAGGGTCACTGAAGCTTTCTTT.

This clonotype was detected a few times. The genes are TRBV9 and TRBJ2-7, with 11 bases lining up with TRBD2. Germline CDR1 reads SGDLS; CDR2 reads YYNGEE. The CDR3 contains 15 residues. V lost 0 bases to trimming and J lost 7 bases; unmatched junction nucleotides: 6. The CDR3 here is CASSVAGTSGREQYF. For the CDR3, the DNA is TGTGCCAGCAGCGTAGCAGGGACTAGCGGTCGTGAGCAGTACTTC.

This clonotype showed up just a few times. The chain joins TRBV7-6 to TRBJ2-4, with no clear D. The CDR3 spans 16 residues. Trimming pared 1 base from V and 0 bases from J, leaving 10 bases between. CDR1 and CDR2 from the germline V gene are SGHVS and FNYEAQ. The CDR3 loop reads CASSLGLGLAKNIQYF. The CDR3 region has the DNA TGTGCCAGCAGCTTAGGGCTAGGGCTAGCCAAAAACATTCAGTACTTC.

This clonotype came up a few times. The chain has TRBV7-2 and TRBJ2-3; 9 bases are shared with TRBD2. The CDR3 has 17 residues. V was pared by 5 bases and J by 4 bases, with 13 bases of the junction left unmatched. Germline V gene sequence: CDR1 SGHTA, CDR2 FQGNSA. The CDR3 sequence is CASSKNRPGLAADTQYF. CDR3 DNA: TGTGCCAGCAGCAAAAATCGGCCGGGACTAGCCGCAGATACGCAGTATTTT.

The chain couples TRBV9 to TRBJ2-3, with D unresolved. Germline V CDR1 and CDR2: SGDLS, YYNGEE. V shed 3 bases and J shed 1 base, with 15 bases lying between them. This CDR3 comprises 16 residues. The CDR3 DNA reads as TGTGCCAGCAGCGCCTTTGGTAGGAGAGGCACAGATACGCAGTATTTT. Protein product: CASSAFGRRGTDTQYF.

This clonotype was detected a few times. Written as DNA, the CDR3 is TGCAGTGCTAGGGCGGGTGGAGGTACGCAGTATTTT. Its translation is CSARAGGGTQYF. This chain joins TRBV20-1 and TRBJ2-3, with a possible D match to TRBD2 (5 bases). The length of the CDR3 is 12 residues. V lost 3 bases and J lost 8, with 12 bases in between. Looked up from germline, CDR1 is DFQATT and CDR2 is SNEGSKA (reference sequence).

The sample holds one count of this clonotype. This sequence joins TRBV6-5 and TRBJ2-2, with TRBD2 matching over 12 bases. Germline V CDR1 and CDR2: MNHEY, SVGAGI. The junction had 4 bases not matched to a gene; V was cut back by 6 bases and J by 5 bases. CDR3 length: 15 residues. CDR3: CASRGTSGSTGELFF. The CDR3 DNA sequence: TGTGCCAGCAGGGGGACTAGCGGGTCTACCGGGGAGCTGTTTTTT.

This clonotype came up a few times. The chain employs TRBV27 and TRBJ2-1; D possibly uses TRBD1 or TRBD2 (5 bases each). CDR1 MNHEY and CDR2 SMNVEV come from the germline V gene (reference sequence). The CDR3 runs to 16 residues. The V and J ends lost 6 bases and 7 bases respectively, with 22 bases between them. CDR3 nucleotide sequence: TGTGCCAGCAGCGTCCGGGGCGGGTCTAGCAGGAATGAGCAGTTCTTC. Translated: CASSVRGGSSRNEQFF.

The chain couples TRBV4-1 to TRBJ2-3; 8 nucleotides line up with TRBD2. Per the germline V gene, CDR1 is MGHRA and CDR2 is YSYEKL. V lost 0 bases, J lost 4 bases, and 6 bases stayed unmatched. The CDR3 has 16 amino acids. The CDR3 region is CASSQDSGNGADTQYF. CDR3 DNA sequence: TGCGCCAGCAGCCAAGATAGCGGGAACGGCGCAGATACGCAGTATTTT.

J is TRBJ2-7 and V is TRBV10-3; D ambiguous. There are 12 residues in the CDR3. Germline V CDR1 and CDR2: ENHRY, SYGVKD. V lost 11 bases and J lost 2, with 13 bases in between. The CDR3 DNA follows: TGTGCCGCAGGCTCGGAACCCTACGAGCAGTACTTC. Translating gives CAAGSEPYEQYF.

The rearrangement uses TRBV7-9 and TRBJ1-1; D is uncertain. Per germline, CDR1 SEHNR and CDR2 FQNEAQ (reference sequence). CDR3 length: 13 amino acids. V shed 3 bases and J shed 7 bases, with 12 bases lying between them. The CDR3 DNA reads as TGTGCCAGCAGCTTCCCAGGACGTAATGAAGCTTTCTTT. This sequence encodes CASSFPGRNEAFF.

This clonotype was picked up many times. The rearrangement links TRBV20-1 to TRBJ1-2, with D hard to call. The V gene's germline CDR1 is DFQATT and CDR2 SNEGSKA (reference sequence). V gave up 0 bases and J gave up 6 bases, with 11 bases separating them. The CDR3 loop spans 13 amino acids. The CDR3, as DNA: TGCAGTGCTAGAGATGGGCCCTATAATGGCTACACCTTC. Translated, it gives CSARDGPYNGYTF.

The chain is built from TRBV5-1 and TRBJ2-5, with a weak D call TRBD1 (6 bases). V dropped 3 bases and J dropped 11 bases, with 29 bases sitting between them. Germline lookup yields CDR1 SGHRS and CDR2 YFSETQ. CDR3 length: 17 residues. The DNA for the CDR3 is TGCGCCAGCAGCTCCCTACTCCCACAGGGAACCTACAATGAGCAGTACTTC. Its protein product is CASSSLLPQGTYNEQYF.

This clonotype was recorded many times. This chain joins TRBV7-2 and TRBJ1-4, with D unclear. Per the germline V gene, CDR1 is SGHTA and CDR2 is FQGNSA. V was cut by 5 bases and J by 6 bases, with 16 bases left in between. CDR3 length: 15 amino acids. The CDR3 DNA sequence: TGTGCCAGCAGCCTTACCCCACAGTGGGATGAAAAACTGTTTTTT. The encoded protein is CASSLTPQWDEKLFF.